This T cell receptor beta chain was identified during a study of blood T cell repertoires in COVID-19. Turning to the study itself: Material from acute and convalescent COVID-19 was sourced from the United States, Italy and Spain.

V was cut by 6 bases and J by 6 bases, with 14 bases left in between. The CDR3 is 14 residues long. Germline V CDR1 and CDR2: MGHDK, SYGVNS. Original processing notes: Estimated nucleated cell counts came from reference gene primer amplification. The repertoire was sequenced with immunoSEQ multiplex PCR; TCRdb's copy has only in-frame clones and lacks some. V, J and clone size are taken as reported in that table, and D and trimming were inferred from the DNA itself. The table records over 100,000 clones, 88% of them present only once. Sequenced sample: peripheral blood. The TCR comes from a man aged 50 to 60 with acute or convalescent COVID-19. This chain uses TRBV25-1 with TRBJ1-4; tentatively, D is TRBD1 (5 bases). CDR3: CASRGGWGHEKLFF. The CDR3 coding sequence is TGTGCCAGCAGGGGGGGTTGGGGCCATGAAAAACTGTTTTTT.